Below are 2 T cell receptor beta chains sequenced from a single sample in a study of cytomegalovirus exposure and HLA in healthy donors. Primers included in the PCR were 60 Vbeta and 13 Jbeta primers. Assay used: immunoSEQ multiplex PCR; TCRdb lists only in-frame clones, some missing. This sample carries some 97,000 clones, around 80% of them seen once, and the ten largest clones take around 1.2%. Sequencing was done on a sample of PBMCs. These receptors were collected from a woman between 18 and 30 years old in good health and CMV-seronegative.

The chain has TRBV6-5 and TRBJ1-3; unclear D gene. Germline V gene sequence: CDR1 MNHEY, CDR2 SVGAGI. The CDR3 length is 14 residues. Between the trimmed V and J ends, which lost 6 bases and 0 bases, there was a span of 9 bases. CDR3 in amino acids: CASSLTYSGNTIYF. DNA for the CDR3: TGTGCCAGCAGCCTTACCTACTCTGGAAACACCATATATTTT.

The chain joins TRBV6-1 to TRBJ2-1; 7 bases are shared with TRBD2. The junction had 8 bases not matched to a gene; V was cut back by 3 bases and J by 0 bases. Germline V lookup: CDR1 MNHNS, CDR2 SASEGT. CDR3 length equals 17 residues. DNA of the CDR3: TGTGCCAGCAGTGATAGACTAGCCCAGAGCTCCTACAATGAGCAGTTCTTC. Its protein is CASSDRLAQSSYNEQFF.